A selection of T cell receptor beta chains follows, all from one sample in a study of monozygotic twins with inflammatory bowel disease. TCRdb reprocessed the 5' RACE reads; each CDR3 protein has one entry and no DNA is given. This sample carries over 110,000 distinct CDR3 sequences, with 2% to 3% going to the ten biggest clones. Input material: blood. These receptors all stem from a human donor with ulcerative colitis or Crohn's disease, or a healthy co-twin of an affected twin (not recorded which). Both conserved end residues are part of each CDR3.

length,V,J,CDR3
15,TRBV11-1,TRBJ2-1,CASTHVTKTYNEQFF
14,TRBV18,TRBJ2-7,CASSPQTSRREQYF
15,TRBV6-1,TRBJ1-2,CASQAGIGRYFGYTF
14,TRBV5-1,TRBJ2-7,CASSGGFSSYEQYF
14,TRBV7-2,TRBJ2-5,CASSLQGTKETQYF
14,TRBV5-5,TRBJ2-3,CASSFGQRGDTQYF
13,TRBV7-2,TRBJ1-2,CASSLGGGYGYTF
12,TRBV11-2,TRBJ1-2,CASSRNRDGYTF
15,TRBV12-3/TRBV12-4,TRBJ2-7,CASTGQVTGGYEQYF
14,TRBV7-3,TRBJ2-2,CASSLGRDTGELFF
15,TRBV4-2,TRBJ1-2,CASSQVDRANYGYTF
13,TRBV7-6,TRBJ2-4,CASSLTVKNIQYF
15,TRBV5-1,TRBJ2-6,CASSLISSGANVLTF
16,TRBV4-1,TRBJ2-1,CASSPLQRGGINEQFF
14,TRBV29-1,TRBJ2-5,CSVERTGLQETQYF
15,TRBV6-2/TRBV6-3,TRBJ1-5,CASSYSAGVVQPQHF
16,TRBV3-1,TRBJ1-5,CASSQEKGPRYQPQHF
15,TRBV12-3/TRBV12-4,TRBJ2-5,CASNLTAGGGETQYF
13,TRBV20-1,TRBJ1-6,CSARKGGSAPLHF
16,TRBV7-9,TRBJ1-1,CASSLALAGANTEAFF
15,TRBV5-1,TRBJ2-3,CASSPPTGTTDTQYF
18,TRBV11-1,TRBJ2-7,CASSFGLAGGFSSYEQYF
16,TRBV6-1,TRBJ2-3,CASSRTGGFGTDTQYF
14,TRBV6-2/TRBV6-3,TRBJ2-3,CASMVGGDQITQYF
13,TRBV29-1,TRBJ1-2,CSVEGSGRDGYTF
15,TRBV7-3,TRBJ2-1,CASSLTPLGGTEQFF
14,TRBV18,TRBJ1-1,CASSPQGMNTEAFF
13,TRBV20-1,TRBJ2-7,CSASVGTGYEQYF
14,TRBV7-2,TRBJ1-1,CASSRDRANTEAFF
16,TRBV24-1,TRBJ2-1,CATSDSTGFGLNEQFF
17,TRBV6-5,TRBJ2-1,CASSYSSLAGVYNEQFF
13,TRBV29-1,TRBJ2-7,CSAVGQGAYEQYF
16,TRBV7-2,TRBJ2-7,CASSRSGSQRSYEQYF
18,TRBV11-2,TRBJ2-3,CASSSPGLAAAQSDTQYF
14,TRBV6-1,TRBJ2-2,CASSPPALTGELFF
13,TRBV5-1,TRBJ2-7,CASTKPGGYEQYF
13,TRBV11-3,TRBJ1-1,CASSLSRFTEAFF
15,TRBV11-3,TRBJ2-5,CASSQTQGGRETQYF
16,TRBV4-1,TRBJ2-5,CASSQDSGGAFETQYF
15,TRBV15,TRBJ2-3,CATSRGQASTDTQYF
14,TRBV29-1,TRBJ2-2,CSVEDLPGTGELFF
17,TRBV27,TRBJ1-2,CASSLSRDRGANYGYTF
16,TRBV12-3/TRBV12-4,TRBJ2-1,CASSPMPWARLDEQFF
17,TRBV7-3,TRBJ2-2,CASSLKVGTGNTGELFF
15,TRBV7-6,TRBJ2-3,CASSTTLPRGDTQYF
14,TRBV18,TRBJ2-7,CASSPLIDSYEQYF
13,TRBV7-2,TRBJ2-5,CASSYTPPETQYF
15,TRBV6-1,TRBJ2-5,CASSIGLASQETQYF
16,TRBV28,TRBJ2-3,CASSLLSGGNTDTQYF
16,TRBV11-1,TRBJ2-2,CASSLNVLGSSGELFF
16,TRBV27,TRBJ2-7,CASSSSGGDRSYEQYF
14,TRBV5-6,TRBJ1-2,CASSVGRNVYGYTF
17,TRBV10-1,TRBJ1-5,CASRTPGQGSCNQPQHF
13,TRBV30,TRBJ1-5,CAWSSGLVQPQHF